Below, 23 T cell receptor beta chains from the same sample are listed, as sequenced in a study of blood T cell repertoires in COVID-19. Some clones are missing from TCRdb's copy, which holds only in-frame ones; the method was immunoSEQ multiplex PCR. The data contain over 130,000 clones, around 78% of them singletons. Sequences were obtained from peripheral blood. The origin of the receptors is a woman of 80 years or more with active or convalescent COVID-19.

The rearrangement joins TRBV7-8 to TRBJ2-7; 9 bases agree with TRBD2. CDR3 size: 17 residues. CDR1 is SGHVS, CDR2 FQNEAQ, per germline. V shed 2 bases and J 6 bases; nucleotides not matched to a gene: 14. CDR3 in DNA: TGTGCCAGCAGCTTAAAAAGCAGCGGGGGGTCCTTCGGCGAGCAGTACTTC. It translates to CASSLKSSGGSFGEQYF. The complete variable domain, with remaining parts taken from reference TRBV7-8 and TRBJ2-7, reads GAGVSQSPRYKVAKRGQDVALRCDPISGHVSLFWYQQALGQGPEFLTYFQNEAQLDKSGLPSDRFFAERPEGSVSTLKIQRTQQEDSAVYLCASSLKSSGGSFGEQYFGPGTRLTVT.

This clone has only a few counts. V gene TRBV7-2 combines with J gene TRBJ2-5; D is possibly TRBD2 (7 bases). CDR3 size: 14 residues. Deletions cut 5 bases from V and 4 bases from J, with 14 bases between. Germline V lookup: CDR1 SGHTA, CDR2 FQGNSA. The CDR3 DNA is TGTGCCAGCAGCCCTCGGGGGGCTCTAGAGACCCAGTACTTC. It codes for CASSPRGALETQYF.

This clone was seen once. The rearrangement links TRBV3-1 (or the pseudogene TRBV3-2) to TRBJ1-6; D might be TRBD1 (5 bases). Germline V gene data show CDR1 as LGHDT and CDR2 as YNNKEL (reference sequence). Trimming took off 1 base at V and 8 bases at J, with 9 bases between the two ends. The CDR3 spans 14 residues. The CDR3 spells CASSQGWGDSPLHF. Here the CDR3 DNA reads TGTGCCAGCAGCCAAGGGTGGGGGGATTCACCCCTCCACTTT.

The chain recombines TRBV4-3 with TRBJ2-7, with TRBD1 as a possible D gene (6 bases). Trimming stripped 0 bases from V and 3 bases from J, with 9 bases between. CDR1 is LGHNA, CDR2 YSLEER, per germline. The CDR3 runs to 14 residues. The CDR3: CASSQETRGYEQYF. CDR3 bases: TGCGCCAGCAGCCAAGAGACCAGGGGCTACGAGCAGTACTTC.

V gene TRBV5-1 combines with J gene TRBJ2-7; 8 nucleotides line up with TRBD2. Germline CDR1 reads SGHRS; CDR2 reads YFSETQ. This CDR3 is built from 16 residues. V gave up 1 base and J gave up 2 bases; unmatched junction bases: 8. CDR3 residues: CASSLLAGGKTYEQYF. DNA of the CDR3: TGCGCCAGCAGCTTGTTGGCGGGGGGTAAAACCTACGAGCAGTACTTC.

Here the CDR3 reads CASRKPRQGNEKLFF. Here the CDR3 DNA reads TGTGCCAGCAGGAAACCGAGACAGGGGAATGAAAAACTGTTTTTT. The chain carries TRBV28 and TRBJ1-4; 8 nucleotides align to TRBD1. Losses at the gene ends were 6 bases for V and 5 bases for J; bases not matched to a gene: 8. The CDR3 runs 15 residues. CDR1 MDHEN and CDR2 SYDVKM come from the germline V gene.

The rearrangement uses TRBV6-5 and TRBJ1-2; D perhaps matches TRBD1 (5 bases). Germline V CDR1 and CDR2: MNHEY, SVGAGI. Trimming removed 8 bases at V and 6 bases at J, with 19 bases between. This CDR3 is 14 amino acids long. The CDR3 DNA follows: TGTGCCAGCGGAGTTGGGGGGGGTATCGATGGCTACACCTTC. It codes for CASGVGGGIDGYTF.

This clone was seen at least ten times. The V gene is TRBV5-6, the J gene TRBJ2-3, with 11 positions matching TRBD2. The trim removed 1 base at V and 3 bases at J, leaving 7 bases unmatched. The CDR3 loop spans 17 amino acids. The germline CDR1 and CDR2 sequences are SGHDT and YYEEEE. The CDR3 sequence is CASSLILAGGYTDTQYF. Here the CDR3 DNA reads TGTGCCAGCAGCTTGATATTAGCGGGGGGGTATACAGATACGCAGTATTTT.

This chain connects TRBV6-5 to TRBJ1-2; 11 bases match TRBD1. This CDR3 is built from 14 residues. With V trimmed by 7 bases and J by 4 bases, 5 bases remained unmatched. Germline V gives CDR1 MNHEY, CDR2 SVGAGI. In DNA form, the CDR3 reads TGTGCCAGCATATGGGACAGGGGGTCCTATGGCTACACCTTC. It codes for CASIWDRGSYGYTF.

The genes are TRBV7-9 and TRBJ1-6; D is unresolved. The germline V and J ends were trimmed by 5 bases and 4 bases, with 9 bases remaining between them. There are 14 residues in the CDR3. CDR1 SEHNR and CDR2 FQNEAQ come from the germline V gene (reference sequence). The CDR3 DNA reads as TGTGCCAGCAGCCCAGACGGGTATAATTCACCCCTCCACTTT. Translation gives CASSPDGYNSPLHF.

This rearrangement joins TRBV4-2 to TRBJ2-7; 8 nucleotides agree with TRBD2. Germline values: CDR1 LGHNA, CDR2 YNFKEQ. The CDR3 runs 15 residues. The ends lost 3 bases at V and 1 base at J; junction bases unmatched: 5. CDR3: CASSHTIAGSYEQYF. The CDR3 nucleotides are TGTGCCAGCAGCCATACCATAGCGGGGTCCTACGAGCAGTACTTC.

The chain links TRBV25-1 to TRBJ1-2; TRBD1 might be the D (6 bases). The CDR3 covers 14 residues. The V end was cut by 6 bases, the J end by 6 bases, with 17 bases between. In germline, CDR1 is MGHDK, CDR2 SYGVNS. The CDR3 spells CASSAQQGINGYTF. As DNA, the CDR3 is TGTGCCAGCAGCGCTCAACAGGGTATCAATGGCTACACCTTC.

Written as DNA, the CDR3 is TGTGCCAGCAGTGAGAGGAGCGGGGGCTGGACTGAAGCTTTCTTT. Its translation: CASSERSGGWTEAFF. The chain combines TRBV2 with TRBJ1-1, with a possible D match to TRBD1 (6 bases). Germline CDR1 reads SNHLY; CDR2 reads FYNNEI. Trimming pared 3 bases from V and 5 bases from J, leaving 16 bases between. The CDR3 runs to 15 residues.

DNA for the CDR3: TGCGCCAGCAGATCGGGACAAAACTATGGCTACACCTTC. This codes for CASRSGQNYGYTF. This chain connects TRBV5-1 to TRBJ1-2, with D tentatively TRBD1 (6 bases). V gave up 5 bases and J gave up 2 bases, with 10 bases separating them. CDR1 is SGHRS and CDR2 is YFSETQ in the germline V gene. The CDR3 extends over 13 amino acids.

This clone occurred a few times. The chain carries TRBV28 and TRBJ1-6; D possibly corresponds to TRBD1 (6 bases). The CDR3 runs 15 residues. The germline V gene encodes CDR1 MDHEN and CDR2 SYDVKM. Trimming took 3 bases from V and 2 from J, leaving 8 bases between them. CDR3 amino acids: CASSFRGTYNSPLHF. CDR3 nucleotide sequence: TGTGCCAGCAGTTTCAGGGGAACCTATAATTCACCCCTCCACTTT.

J is TRBJ1-5 and V is TRBV4-1; 8 bases agree with TRBD1. This CDR3 has 16 amino acids. CDR1 is MGHRA, CDR2 YSYEKL, per germline. With V trimmed by 0 bases and J by 6 bases, 7 bases remained unmatched. The CDR3 is CASSQDGSGGFQPQHF. CDR3 sequence (DNA): TGCGCCAGCAGCCAAGATGGATCAGGGGGCTTTCAGCCCCAGCATTTT.

This chain joins TRBV30 and TRBJ2-3; D is ambiguous. The CDR3 spans 12 residues. Looked up from germline, CDR1 is GTSNPN and CDR2 is SVGIG (reference sequence). Trimming took 1 base from V and 6 from J, leaving 8 bases between them. The chain's CDR3 is CAWSGSADTQYF. The DNA for the CDR3 is TGTGCCTGGAGTGGATCCGCGGATACGCAGTATTTT.

CDR3 nucleotides: TGTGCCAGCAGCCAGACCCGGGGGAACACCGGGGAGCTGTTTTTT. Encoded protein: CASSQTRGNTGELFF. This chain joins TRBV7-2 and TRBJ2-2, with a weak D call TRBD2 (5 bases). Per the germline V gene, CDR1 is SGHTA and CDR2 is FQGNSA. V shed 5 bases and J shed 1 base, with 11 bases lying between them. This CDR3 spans 15 amino acids.

The chain couples TRBV7-9 to TRBJ2-7, with D possibly being TRBD1 (5 bases). Germline CDR1 reads SEHNR; CDR2 reads FQNEAQ (reference sequence). The CDR3 spans 15 residues. Trimming cost V 1 base and J 0 bases, with 10 bases left between them. The CDR3 coding sequence is TGTGCCAGCAGCTTAGGTGGGGCTACCTCCTACGAGCAGTACTTC. It specifies CASSLGGATSYEQYF.

The DNA of the CDR3 is TGCGCCAGCAGGTCGACTACTTCTAATGAAAAACTGTTTTTT. Amino acids: CASRSTTSNEKLFF. The gene calls are TRBV5-1 and TRBJ1-4; unclear D gene. Trimming took off 5 bases at V and 3 bases at J, with 11 bases between the two ends. CDR3 length equals 14 residues. CDR1 SGHRS and CDR2 YFSETQ come from the germline V gene.

Ten or more counts support this clone. The chain recombines TRBV30 with TRBJ1-5, with TRBD1 identical over 9 bases. This CDR3 has 15 amino acids. CDR1 and CDR2 (germline): GTSNPN, SVGIG (reference sequence). V lost 1 base and J lost 6; bases outside the gene matches: 7. The CDR3 loop is CAWSEGQGSIQPQHF. The CDR3 DNA reads TGTGCCTGGAGTGAAGGACAGGGGAGTATTCAGCCCCAGCATTTT. Full variable domain (outside the CDR3, taken from reference TRBV30 and TRBJ1-5): SQTIHQWPATLVQPVGSPLSLECTVEGTSNPNLYWYRQAAGRGLQLLFYSVGIGQISSEVPQNLSASRPQDRQFILSSKKLLLSDSGFYLCAWSEGQGSIQPQHFGDGTRLSIL.

CDR3 bases: TGTGCCAGCAGCCAAGAGGCGGGGACAGGGGATGAGCAGTTCTTC. This codes for CASSQEAGTGDEQFF. This rearrangement joins TRBV3-1 (or the pseudogene TRBV3-2) to TRBJ2-1, with 10 bases matching TRBD1. The germline V gene encodes CDR1 LGHDT and CDR2 YNNKEL (reference sequence). V lost 0 bases, J lost 8 bases, and 4 bases stayed unmatched. The CDR3 sequence is 15 residues long.

This clone has just one count. The chain has TRBV10-3 and TRBJ2-7; TRBD2 matches 7 bases. The CDR3 is 14 residues long. The junction had 9 bases not matched to a gene; V was cut back by 10 bases and J by 0 bases. Germline V CDR1 and CDR2: ENHRY, SYGVKD. This CDR3 is CATHQRGGSYEQYF. The DNA of the CDR3 is TGTGCCACCCATCAGCGGGGAGGCTCCTACGAGCAGTACTTC.